This TCR beta chain was captured in a study of T cell responses to AZD1222 COVID-19 vaccine (dated by TCRdb to the early 2020s). General notes on the study: TCR sequencing covered 230 to 250 trial participants: 200 to 210 given two doses of AZD1222 and around 25 given two doses of MenACWY control vaccine. Trial participants were enrolled into age subgroups of 18-55, 56-69 and 70-plus years, which contained about 150, 28 and 57 TCR-sequenced participants, respectively. Study-level results and caveats: The 56-69-year group was small, and its depth increase did not reach significance, likely because of low power. Conclusions about previously exposed vaccinees are limited because only five to seven AZD1222 recipients were SARS-CoV-2 seropositive at baseline. Epitopes outside the regions mutated in the B.1.351 and B.1.1.7 variants were reportedly recognized by nearly half of the unique spike-specific TCRs. The whole spike protein was spanned by vaccine-associated CD4 TCRs, and dominant responses were seen in regions 160-218 and 743-854. No day 14 peak-response samples were available, so repertoires were characterized only after the peak T cell response. Participants were mostly white British, with more females than males. The authors suggested clonal diversity may have been underestimated. After two AZD1222 doses, both the breadth and the depth of spike-specific TCRs were significantly higher than at day 0 and than in MenACWY recipients.

Comments on this clone: Its antigen is still unknown. No clone much larger than this one lies a single base away; base qualities are absent.

The trim is 2 bases for V and 4 bases for J, with a gap of 14 bases between the germline ends. The CDR3 numbers 15 residues from cysteine through phenylalanine. Only the CDR3 DNA is retained, 45 bases long and in frame from the first base. CDR1 is given as SNHLY and CDR2 as FYNNEI, both from the germline V gene. The CDR3 regions of human TCRbeta chains were analyzed by immunosequencing. In the paper's pipeline: TCRs in the repertoires were matched against a reference library of SARS-CoV-2-specific TCRs that had been generated with the MIRA antigen-specificity platform. Breadth was defined as the fraction of unique TCRs that were SARS-CoV-2-associated. Depth was defined as the fraction of total T cells that were SARS-CoV-2-associated. Using the MIRA data, each spike-specific TCR was assigned both to the spike region to which the TCR was reactive and to a CD4 or CD8 class. Log10-transformed breadth and depth values were compared by one-way ANOVA with Sidak's multiple comparisons tests. As stored in TCRdb, this immuneACCESS dataset retains in-frame rearrangements with V and J assigned. A fraction of the clones does not appear; measured against another copy, unresolved V genes explain less than half of the discrepancy, and the remainder lacks a known reason. The V and J calls and the clone size are those of that table, but D and trimming were determined from the DNA. In all, the sample holds 40,000 to 60,000 clones, and around 90% of those were seen once. The ten largest clones represent around 1.1% of the sample.

The sample's time point, from its label and the paper: about 28 days (+/-7) after the second vaccine dose. AZD1222 recipients whose second dose came at about 4 weeks and those whose second dose came at about 12 weeks were combined into one group, since spike-specific TCR depth and breadth did not differ between the two schedules. Vaccinee samples came from UK trials COV001 and COV002, including a single-blind randomized controlled phase 2/3 trial of AZD1222 (ChAdOx1 nCoV-19) in healthy adults. For TCRbeta chain sequencing, PBMC samples from trial participants were taken at day 0 and at day 28 after the second dose.

The chain is encoded by TRBV2 joined to TRBJ1-2; TRBD1 is a possible D gene, resting on 6 matching bases. Sequenced material: peripheral blood, taken 28 days after the second AZD1222 dose. This receptor was taken from an adult who received the AZD1222 COVID-19 vaccine. The bases read TGTGCCAGCAGTGAACTTCGGGGGGCTCTCTATGGCTACACCTTC. It translates to CASSELRGALYGYTF.